These 32 T cell receptor beta chains were sequenced from one sample in a study of cytomegalovirus exposure and HLA in healthy donors. Sequenced by immunoSEQ multiplex PCR; TCRdb stores in-frame clones only, minus some. The top ten hold roughly 1.2% of the sample, which has more than 250,000 clones, 87% seen once. Material: PBMCs. Every receptor here comes from a woman aged 25 to 39 in good health and CMV-seropositive.

A few counts support this clone. The chain combines TRBV11-2 with TRBJ2-7; the D is unclear. Looked up from germline, CDR1 is SGHAT and CDR2 is FQNNGV. Trimming pared 3 bases from V and 6 bases from J, leaving 3 bases between. The CDR3 contains 10 residues. This chain's CDR3 is CASSFVEQYF. CDR3 DNA sequence: TGTGCCAGCAGCTTTGTCGAGCAGTACTTC.

This clone was seen only once. This chain links TRBV5-1 with TRBJ2-2; unclear D gene. This CDR3 has 14 residues. CDR1 SGHRS and CDR2 YFSETQ come from the germline V gene. V was trimmed by 0 bases and J by 6 bases, leaving 9 bases between them. CDR3 region: CASSLGSVAGELFF. CDR3 bases: TGCGCCAGCAGCTTGGGATCTGTAGCCGGGGAGCTGTTTTTT.

The V and J genes are TRBV5-1 and TRBJ2-3; a weak D match, TRBD1 (5 bases). Germline CDR1 and CDR2: SGHRS and YFSETQ. The CDR3 extends over 15 amino acids. V was pared by 6 bases and J by 3 bases, with 17 bases between. CDR3 sequence reads: CASIGSGQWTDTQYF. The CDR3 DNA is TGCGCCAGCATAGGCAGTGGACAATGGACAGATACGCAGTATTTT.

This chain connects TRBV10-3 to TRBJ2-1; 15 nucleotides line up with TRBD2. The length of the CDR3 is 17 residues. Germline CDR1 reads ENHRY; CDR2 reads SYGVKD. Trimming at V came to 0 bases and at J to 7 bases, leaving 4 bases not matched to a gene. The CDR3 nucleotides read TGTGCCATCAGTGAGTCCCCCGGGACTAGCGGGAGGAATGAGCAGTTCTTC. Translation: CAISESPGTSGRNEQFF.

This chain links TRBV27 with TRBJ2-3; D not certain. Germline V lookup: CDR1 MNHEY, CDR2 SMNVEV (reference sequence). The CDR3 runs to 13 residues. Trimming pared 2 bases from V and 8 bases from J, leaving 11 bases between. The CDR3 reads CASSLPPAGTQYF. DNA of the CDR3: TGTGCCAGCAGTTTACCTCCCGCCGGTACGCAGTATTTT.

The CDR3 coding sequence is TGTGCCAGCAGTGAACCCCGGGACAGGATAATACTGACTGAAGCTTTCTTT. Protein product: CASSEPRDRIILTEAFF. The J gene is TRBJ1-1, the V gene TRBV2; 8 positions match TRBD1. The junction had 13 bases not matched to a gene; V was cut back by 2 bases and J by 5 bases. Germline V CDR1 and CDR2: SNHLY, FYNNEI. This CDR3 contains 17 residues.

In its sample, this clone was seen a few times. V gene TRBV18 combines with J gene TRBJ1-5; D is possibly TRBD1 (5 bases). The CDR3 loop spans 15 amino acids. Germline CDR1 and CDR2: KGHSH and LQKENI. The V gene lost 2 bases and the J gene lost 6 bases, with 14 bases spanning the gap. The CDR3 DNA reads TGTGCCAGCTCACCAGACAGCGACATAGGTCAGCCCCAGCATTTT. Residues: CASSPDSDIGQPQHF.

The genes are TRBV7-8 and TRBJ1-3; D is unclear. Germline V gives CDR1 SGHVS, CDR2 FQNEAQ. The CDR3 totals 17 residues. Trimming left V 2 bases short and J 0 bases short, with 14 bases between. CDR3 sequence: CASSLRSGSISGNTIYF. The CDR3 DNA follows: TGTGCCAGCAGCTTAAGATCGGGGTCAATCTCTGGAAACACCATATATTTT. The whole variable domain, remainder taken from reference TRBV7-8 and TRBJ1-3, is GAGVSQSPRYKVAKRGQDVALRCDPISGHVSLFWYQQALGQGPEFLTYFQNEAQLDKSGLPSDRFFAERPEGSVSTLKIQRTQQEDSAVYLCASSLRSGSISGNTIYFGEGSWLTVV.

V is TRBV25-1 and J is TRBJ1-4, with 9 positions matching TRBD1. Trimming took 6 bases from V and 7 from J; bases not matched to a gene: 15. Germline V lookup: CDR1 MGHDK, CDR2 SYGVNS. The CDR3 spans 17 residues. CDR3 coding DNA: TGTGCCAGCAGAGAGGAGGGGACAGGGCGACAGAGTGAAAAACTGTTTTTT. Translating it yields CASREEGTGRQSEKLFF.

CDR3 protein: CASTPITLAGGNNEQFF. CDR3 nucleotides: TGTGCCAGCACCCCGATAACACTAGCGGGAGGGAACAATGAGCAGTTCTTC. This chain uses TRBV27 with TRBJ2-1, with 13 bases identical to TRBD2. The CDR3 is 17 residues long. V lost 7 bases, J lost 5 bases, and 11 bases stayed unmatched. Germline V CDR1 and CDR2: MNHEY, SMNVEV (reference sequence).

The rearrangement links TRBV19 to TRBJ1-6, with D uncertain. This CDR3 region has 13 residues. Germline CDR1 and CDR2: LNHDA and SQIVND (reference sequence). V was shortened by 9 bases and J by 7 bases, with 13 bases between the two germline ends. CDR3 in amino acids: CASNPGGNSPLHF. CDR3 bases: TGTGCCAGCAATCCGGGTGGAAATTCACCCCTCCACTTT.

The rearrangement links TRBV5-4 to TRBJ1-1; D not resolved. This CDR3 has 15 amino acids. With 0 bases removed from V and 2 bases from J, the gap between germline ends came to 11 bases. Germline CDR1 reads SGHNT; CDR2 reads YYREEE (reference sequence). The CDR3, as DNA: TGTGCCAGCAGCTTGGTGGGCAGGAGTAACACTGAAGCTTTCTTT. Translating it yields CASSLVGRSNTEAFF.

The V and J genes are TRBV7-3 and TRBJ2-2, with TRBD2 matching over 16 bases. The CDR3 contains 20 residues. Germline V CDR1 and CDR2: SGHTA, FQGTGA. V shed 5 bases, J shed 6 bases, and the junction held 15 bases outside the gene matches. The CDR3 DNA is TGTGCCAGCAGCCCCCCACCCGGGACTAGCGGGAGGGCACGGGCCGGGGAGCTGTTTTTT. It encodes CASSPPPGTSGRARAGELFF.

V gene TRBV27 combines with J gene TRBJ2-7; 8 nucleotides line up with TRBD1. This CDR3 spans 15 amino acids. The J segment lost 4 bases and the V segment lost 2 bases, leaving 7 bases of the junction unmatched. Germline V gene sequence: CDR1 MNHEY, CDR2 SMNVEV (reference sequence). The CDR3 region has the DNA TGTGCCAGCAGTTTAAGGACAGGGCTTAGTTACGAGCAGTACTTC. The encoded protein is CASSLRTGLSYEQYF.

This sequence joins TRBV4-2 and TRBJ2-1, with 8 positions matching TRBD1. V dropped 2 bases and J dropped 5; count of bases not matched to a gene: 8. The CDR3 has 16 amino acids. Germline CDR1 reads LGHNA; CDR2 reads YNFKEQ. The DNA of the CDR3 is TGTGCCAGCAGCCAACTAGGGACAGGCATAAACAATGAGCAGTTCTTC. Residues: CASSQLGTGINNEQFF.

This clone was counted a single time. The rearrangement uses TRBV6-1 and TRBJ1-5; possible D gene TRBD1, 6 bases. V was pared by 7 bases and J by 2 bases, with 12 bases between. The germline V gene has CDR1 MNHNS and CDR2 SASEGT. The CDR3 consists of 14 residues. CDR3 nucleotides: TGTGCCAGCAAGCCAGGGGTGGGCAATCAGCCCCAGCATTTT. This encodes CASKPGVGNQPQHF.

This rearrangement joins TRBV19 to TRBJ2-1, with 8 bases matching TRBD2. This CDR3 is built from 15 residues. CDR1 LNHDA and CDR2 SQIVND come from the germline V gene (reference sequence). V shed 5 bases, J shed 8 bases, and the junction held 11 bases outside the gene matches. The CDR3 DNA reads TGTGCCAGTAGTTTAGCGGGATCCGCGGGATATGAGCAGTTCTTC. It encodes CASSLAGSAGYEQFF.

The chain recombines TRBV30 with TRBJ2-3, with 7 bases that match TRBD2. The ends lost 8 bases at V and 2 bases at J; junction bases unmatched: 10. The CDR3 extends over 14 amino acids. CDR1 is GTSNPN and CDR2 is SVGIG in the germline V gene (reference sequence). The CDR3 DNA is TGTGCCGGGAATCTAGCGGAACTCACAGATACGCAGTATTTT. This translates into CAGNLAELTDTQYF.

This chain uses TRBV7-9 with TRBJ2-5; 9 bases agree with TRBD2. The ends lost 1 base at V and 5 bases at J; junction bases unmatched: 8. CDR1 SEHNR and CDR2 FQNEAQ come from the germline V gene (reference sequence). The CDR3 is 16 amino acids. The CDR3 nucleotides read TGTGCCAGCAGCTTAGTGTTAGCGGGAGTGTGGGAGACCCAGTACTTC. Translated: CASSLVLAGVWETQYF.

This clone is a singleton in its sample. The chain joins TRBV7-8 to TRBJ2-1; 10 bases map to TRBD2. Trimming removed 4 bases from V and 3 bases from J; junction bases left unmatched: 3. The CDR3 runs 15 residues. Germline CDR1 reads SGHVS; CDR2 reads FQNEAQ. The CDR3: CASSSSGSGYNEQFF. The CDR3 nucleotides are TGTGCCAGCAGCTCTAGCGGGAGCGGCTACAATGAGCAGTTCTTC.

This clone came up once. The chain joins TRBV27 to TRBJ2-1; the D is unclear. Germline CDR1 reads MNHEY; CDR2 reads SMNVEV (reference sequence). The CDR3 totals 16 residues. V shed 7 bases and J shed 0 bases, with 16 bases lying between them. The CDR3 DNA follows: TGTGCCAGCACCCTTACGGGCCCTTCCTCCTACAATGAGCAGTTCTTC. Translation gives CASTLTGPSSYNEQFF.

This sequence joins TRBV7-3 and TRBJ2-3; D is perhaps TRBD2 (6 bases). CDR3 length: 17 residues. CDR1 is SGHTA and CDR2 is FQGTGA in the germline V gene. The V gene lost 5 bases and the J gene lost 6 bases, with 24 bases spanning the gap. DNA of the CDR3: TGTGCCAGCAGCCAGCCTGGAGGGCTATTTCGGGCGGATACGCAGTATTTT. Its translation: CASSQPGGLFRADTQYF.

The CDR3 loop reads CSATQLAPQFF. The CDR3, as DNA: TGCAGTGCTACCCAACTAGCGCCACAGTTCTTC. The rearrangement links TRBV20-1 to TRBJ2-1; TRBD2 matches at 7 bases. The length of the CDR3 is 11 residues. The V and J ends lost 4 bases and 13 bases, in that order; junction bases with no gene match: 7. Germline-derived CDR1 and CDR2 are DFQATT and SNEGSKA (reference sequence).

This clone was recorded a few times. The chain employs TRBV28 and TRBJ1-5; D unclear. Germline V CDR1 and CDR2: MDHEN, SYDVKM. This CDR3 is 12 amino acids long. V was cut by 1 base and J by 6 bases, with 4 bases left in between. The CDR3 region is CASSLSSQPQHF. The DNA of the CDR3 is TGTGCCAGCAGTTTATCGAGTCAGCCCCAGCATTTT.

The J gene is TRBJ2-7, the V gene TRBV14; 9 positions agree with TRBD1. This CDR3 contains 16 residues. CDR1 is SGHDN and CDR2 is FVKESK in the germline V gene. V trimming: 3 bases; J trimming: 1 base; junction bases outside the gene matches: 7. The CDR3 here is CASSHPRTGVSYEQYF. Here the CDR3 DNA reads TGTGCCAGCAGCCACCCCAGGACAGGGGTATCCTACGAGCAGTACTTC.

V gene TRBV7-6 combines with J gene TRBJ2-2; 7 bases map to TRBD1. This CDR3 is built from 15 residues. V shed 4 bases, J shed 4 bases, and the junction held 6 bases outside the gene matches. Per germline, CDR1 SGHVS and CDR2 FNYEAQ. Written as DNA, the CDR3 is TGTGCCAGCAGCTCGCCGACAGGGCCCACCGGGGAGCTGTTTTTT. It codes for CASSSPTGPTGELFF.

A word on this clone: One junction end does not reproduce the germline sequence, and a read error may be involved. This chain joins TRBV9 and TRBJ1-2; D call uncertain. The CDR3 spans 8 residues. Germline V lookup: CDR1 SGDLS, CDR2 YYNGEE. The CDR3 sequence: CASSPRLF. CDR3 nucleotide sequence: TGTGCCAGCAGCCCCCGACTGTTC.

The V call is TRBV5-4, the J call TRBJ1-2; 8 bases are a match to TRBD1. The CDR3 extends over 16 amino acids. Germline CDR1 is SGHNT and CDR2 is YYREEE (reference sequence). V lost 4 bases, J lost 2 bases, and 10 bases stayed unmatched. The CDR3 coding sequence is TGTGCCAGCAGCCAGGACAGGGTTCGCCAAAACTATGGCTACACCTTC. Its translation: CASSQDRVRQNYGYTF.

This rearrangement joins TRBV6-5 to TRBJ2-2; TRBD2 aligns across 10 bases. The V and J ends lost 5 bases and 4 bases, in that order; junction bases with no gene match: 1. The CDR3 spans 14 residues. Germline V gene sequence: CDR1 MNHEY, CDR2 SVGAGI. The CDR3 DNA is TGTGCCAGCAGTAGGACTAGCGGCACCGGGGAGCTGTTTTTT. Translated, it gives CASSRTSGTGELFF.

This clone was counted once. The chain combines TRBV28 with TRBJ1-3, with D unclear. This CDR3 comprises 12 residues. Looked up from germline, CDR1 is MDHEN and CDR2 is SYDVKM. Trimming removed 5 bases from V and 2 bases from J, with 4 bases in between. The CDR3 sequence is CASSTTGNTIYF. DNA for the CDR3: TGTGCCAGCAGTACGACTGGAAACACCATATATTTT.

In this sample, this clone turned up once. J is TRBJ2-3 and V is TRBV4-1; TRBD1 is a possible D gene (5 bases). The V end was cut by 1 base, the J end by 0 bases, with 14 bases between. The CDR3 consists of 17 residues. Germline loops: CDR1 MGHRA, CDR2 YSYEKL. This CDR3 is CASSQVTGPKSTDTQYF. The CDR3 DNA follows: TGCGCCAGCAGCCAAGTAACAGGTCCCAAAAGCACAGATACGCAGTATTTT.

J is TRBJ1-1 and V is TRBV5-6; D remains ambiguous. The CDR3 runs 16 residues. Germline CDR1 reads SGHDT; CDR2 reads YYEEEE. V lost 0 bases, J lost 6 bases, and 18 bases lay in between. The CDR3 DNA sequence: TGTGCCAGCAGCTTGGTTATGGCGGGAAGTATAGCTGAAGCTTTCTTT. Translating it yields CASSLVMAGSIAEAFF.